These 14 T cell receptor beta chains share one sample of origin, sequenced in a study of control samples from healthy donors and cancer patients. Sequencing was performed with immunoSEQ multiplex PCR; in TCRdb, only in-frame clones are kept and a portion is missing. Among approximately 160,000 clones listed, roughly 95% were seen once. The sample taken for sequencing was blood. These receptors all come from a woman aged 60 to 75 in good health.

The V gene is TRBV3-1 (or the pseudogene TRBV3-2), the J gene TRBJ2-7, with 10 bases identical to TRBD2. The CDR3 is 14 amino acids. Germline assignment: CDR1 LGHDT and CDR2 YNNKEL (reference sequence). Trimming at V came to 1 base and at J to 7 bases, leaving 4 bases not matched to a gene. The CDR3 region is CASSQGTSGVEQYF. For the CDR3, the DNA is TGTGCCAGCAGCCAAGGGACTAGCGGTGTTGAGCAGTACTTC.

J is TRBJ2-6 and V is TRBV10-3; 10 bases are a match to TRBD1. With 3 bases clipped from V and 3 bases from J, the junction kept 11 bases outside the gene matches. This CDR3 comprises 19 residues. Germline V gives CDR1 ENHRY, CDR2 SYGVKD. Here the CDR3 reads CAISDLHLDRGLGANVLTF. CDR3 nucleotides: TGTGCCATCAGTGACCTACATCTTGACAGGGGGCTTGGGGCCAACGTCCTGACTTTC.

The chain combines TRBV5-4 with TRBJ1-1; 11 bases align to TRBD1. Germline CDR1 SGHNT, CDR2 YYREEE (reference sequence). The CDR3 covers 13 residues. V lost 3 bases, J lost 8 bases, and 3 bases stayed unmatched. The CDR3 reads CASSWTGGDEAFF. For the CDR3, the DNA is TGTGCCAGCAGCTGGACAGGGGGCGACGAAGCTTTCTTT.

The chain is built from TRBV7-9 and TRBJ2-1; TRBD1 agrees at 7 bases. Germline V gives CDR1 SEHNR, CDR2 FQNEAQ (reference sequence). The CDR3 contains 17 residues. The junction had 10 bases not matched to a gene; V was cut back by 5 bases and J by 0 bases. CDR3 loop: CASSEPWDSRSYNEQFF. CDR3 nucleotide sequence: TGTGCCAGCAGCGAACCCTGGGACAGCCGCTCCTACAATGAGCAGTTCTTC.

The count of this clone is one. J is TRBJ2-3 and V is TRBV6-2 or TRBV6-3; D unresolved. Per the germline V gene, CDR1 is MNHEY and CDR2 is SVGEGT. Between the trimmed V and J ends, which lost 4 bases and 4 bases, there was a span of 3 bases. The CDR3 has 11 residues. DNA of the CDR3: TGTGCCAGCAGTTTAGCAGATACGCAGTATTTT. It yields the protein CASSLADTQYF.

The rearrangement links TRBV20-1 to TRBJ2-1, with 9 bases that match TRBD2. The CDR3 has 16 residues. Germline lookup yields CDR1 DFQATT and CDR2 SNEGSKA (reference sequence). Trimming removed 3 bases from V and 0 bases from J; junction bases left unmatched: 6. In DNA form, the CDR3 reads TGCAGTGCTAGTGCTCTAGCGGGGAGCTCCTACAATGAGCAGTTCTTC. It translates to CSASALAGSSYNEQFF.

V gene TRBV12-3 or TRBV12-4 combines with J gene TRBJ2-1, with D unresolved. The CDR3 spans 12 residues. The V end was cut by 3 bases, the J end by 9 bases, with 9 bases between. As DNA, the CDR3 is TGTGCCAGCAGTTTGGAAGCCTCTGAGCAGTTCTTC. Translating gives CASSLEASEQFF.

This clone was found once. CDR3 in DNA: TGTGCCTGGAGTACAGGGAGTATGGCCTATGGCTACACCTTC. Its translation: CAWSTGSMAYGYTF. V gene TRBV30 combines with J gene TRBJ1-2, with D perhaps TRBD1 (6 bases). This CDR3 is built from 14 residues. V lost 2 bases to trimming and J lost 4 bases, with 14 bases between them. Germline CDR1 is GTSNPN and CDR2 is SVGIG (reference sequence).

CDR3 nucleotides: TGTGCCAGCAGCCTGTACGGGGATCGGGACAGGGGCTCCTACGAGCAGTACTTC. Its translation: CASSLYGDRDRGSYEQYF. The chain couples TRBV7-9 to TRBJ2-7; 10 bases match TRBD1. This CDR3 comprises 18 residues. Germline V gene lookup returns CDR1 SEHNR and CDR2 FQNEAQ (reference sequence). V was pared by 5 bases and J by 0 bases, with 13 bases of the junction left unmatched.

This chain links TRBV7-9 with TRBJ2-7; D gene uncertain. Trimming stripped 5 bases from V and 2 bases from J, with 16 bases between. This CDR3 spans 15 amino acids. CDR1 and CDR2 from the germline V gene are SEHNR and FQNEAQ (reference sequence). The CDR3 bases are TGTGCCAGCAGCCCGACCGAGAAAGTCCCCTACGAGCAGTACTTC. Its protein product is CASSPTEKVPYEQYF.

The chain combines TRBV6-5 with TRBJ2-2; possible D gene TRBD1, 6 bases. The CDR3 contains 12 residues. V was clipped by 2 bases and J by 13 bases, with 11 bases between them. Germline CDR1 is MNHEY and CDR2 is SVGAGI. The CDR3 sequence is CASSYPQGGLFF. The DNA of the CDR3 is TGTGCCAGCAGTTACCCACAGGGCGGGCTGTTTTTT.

V is TRBV6-8 and J is TRBJ1-1; D is ambiguous. Trimming took 0 bases from V and 6 from J, leaving 20 bases between them. Germline-derived CDR1 and CDR2 are MNHGY and SAAAGT. The CDR3 extends over 17 amino acids. In DNA form, the CDR3 reads TGTGCCAGCAGTTACTCCGTCCTTCGTTATGGGGAACCTGAAGCTTTCTTT. Protein sequence: CASSYSVLRYGEPEAFF.

Written as DNA, the CDR3 is TGTGCCAGCAGTCAGTCCCACACAAGGAACACTGAAGCTTTCTTT. This gives the protein CASSQSHTRNTEAFF. This rearrangement joins TRBV6-5 to TRBJ1-1; D not resolved. This CDR3 has 15 residues. The germline V gene encodes CDR1 MNHEY and CDR2 SVGAGI. Trimming shortened V by 5 bases and J by 1 base, and 14 bases separated the two germline ends.

The chain employs TRBV7-2 and TRBJ2-1, with 7 positions matching TRBD1. V lost 5 bases, J lost 7 bases, and 2 bases stayed unmatched. Germline V CDR1 and CDR2: SGHTA, FQGNSA. CDR3 length equals 12 residues. CDR3 in amino acids: CASSRQGNEQFF. The CDR3 DNA follows: TGTGCCAGCAGCCGACAGGGTAATGAGCAGTTCTTC.